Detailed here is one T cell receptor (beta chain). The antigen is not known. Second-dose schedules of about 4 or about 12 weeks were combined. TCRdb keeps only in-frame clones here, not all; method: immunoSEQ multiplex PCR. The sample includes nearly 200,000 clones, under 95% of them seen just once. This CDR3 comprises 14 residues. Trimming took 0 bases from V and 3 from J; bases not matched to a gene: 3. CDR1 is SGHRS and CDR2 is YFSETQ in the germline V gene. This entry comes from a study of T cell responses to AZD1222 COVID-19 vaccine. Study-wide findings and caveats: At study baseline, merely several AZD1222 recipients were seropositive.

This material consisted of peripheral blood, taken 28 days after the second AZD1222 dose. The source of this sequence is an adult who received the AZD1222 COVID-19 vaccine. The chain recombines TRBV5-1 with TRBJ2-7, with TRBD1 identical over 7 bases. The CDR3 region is CASSLGDSFYEQYF. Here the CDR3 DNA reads TGCGCCAGCAGCTTGGGGGACAGTTTCTACGAGCAGTACTTC.